The 14 T cell receptor beta chains presented below share a single source sample, sequenced in a study of cytomegalovirus exposure and HLA in healthy donors. PCR amplification relied on 60 Vbeta primers (plus 13 Jbeta primers). Assay used: immunoSEQ multiplex PCR; TCRdb lists only in-frame clones, some missing. The sample lists around 100,000 clones; around 81% were seen once. Sequenced: PBMCs. The receptors shown here come from a man aged 40-50 years in good health and CMV-seropositive.

The chain joins TRBV9 to TRBJ2-1; the match to TRBD2 covers 12 bases. There are 17 residues in the CDR3. Germline V gene data show CDR1 as SGDLS and CDR2 as YYNGEE. The junction had 3 bases not matched to a gene; V was cut back by 0 bases and J by 2 bases. The CDR3 sequence: CASSVGTSGATYNEQFF. The CDR3 bases are TGTGCCAGCAGCGTAGGGACTAGCGGGGCGACCTACAATGAGCAGTTCTTC.

The chain recombines TRBV29-1 with TRBJ1-2; D uncertain. Trimming removed 5 bases from V and 11 bases from J, with 15 bases in between. This CDR3 contains 11 residues. Per the germline V gene, CDR1 is SQVTM and CDR2 is ANQGSEA. The CDR3 is CSVSPALGYTF. In DNA form, the CDR3 reads TGCAGCGTTAGTCCAGCGCTTGGTTACACCTTC.

The rearrangement joins TRBV21-1 to TRBJ2-1; TRBD2, the D gene given by the table, was not confirmed from the DNA. TRBV21-1 counts as a pseudogene. The CDR3 is made up of 17 amino acids. The CDR3 sequence is CASSKGGSGGAYNEQFF. DNA for the CDR3: TGTGCCAGCAGCAAAGGGGGTAGCGGGGGGGCCTACAATGAGCAGTTCTTC.

V is TRBV19 and J is TRBJ1-2; tentatively, D is TRBD1 (5 bases). CDR1 is LNHDA and CDR2 is SQIVND in the germline V gene (reference sequence). The CDR3 contains 16 residues. V shed 5 bases and J shed 2 bases, with 18 bases lying between them. CDR3 protein: CASSSGTPYSNYGYTF. The CDR3 coding sequence is TGTGCCAGTAGTTCCGGGACTCCTTACTCAAACTATGGCTACACCTTC.

The gene calls are TRBV9 and TRBJ1-6; no clear D gene. Trimming stripped 0 bases from V and 12 bases from J, with 7 bases between. From germline, CDR1 is SGDLS and CDR2 YYNGEE. The CDR3 totals 12 residues. CDR3 protein: CASSVVPGPLHF. The CDR3 coding sequence is TGTGCCAGCAGCGTAGTACCGGGACCCCTCCACTTT. The entire variable domain, with the rest obtained from reference TRBV9 and TRBJ1-6, is as follows: DSGVTQTPKHLITATGQRVTLRCSPRSGDLSVYWYQQSLDQGLQFLIQYYNGEERAKGNILERFSAQQFPDLHSELNLSSLELGDSALYFCASSVVPGPLHFGNGTRLTVT.

The chain couples TRBV6-5 to TRBJ2-3, with TRBD1 matching over 9 bases. With V trimmed by 6 bases and J by 6 bases, 7 bases remained unmatched. Germline assignment: CDR1 MNHEY and CDR2 SVGAGI. The CDR3 has 14 amino acids. The CDR3 here is CASSPTGGRDTQYF. CDR3 in DNA: TGTGCCAGCAGCCCGACAGGGGGGCGGGATACGCAGTATTTT.

The V call is TRBV14, the J call TRBJ1-4; TRBD1 matches at 8 bases. The CDR3 length is 12 residues. The trim removed 6 bases at V and 10 bases at J, leaving 4 bases unmatched. CDR1 and CDR2 from the germline V gene are SGHDN and FVKESK. In DNA form, the CDR3 reads TGTGCCAGCAGTCCCACAGGGGGAAAACTGTTTTTT. This sequence encodes CASSPTGGKLFF.

The chain has TRBV6-1 and TRBJ2-1; TRBD2 aligns across 13 bases. Germline loops: CDR1 MNHNS, CDR2 SASEGT. The CDR3 is made up of 14 amino acids. Trimming at V came to 7 bases and at J to 9 bases, leaving 6 bases not matched to a gene. CDR3 DNA sequence: TGTGCCAGCAACGCGGGACTAGCGGGACTTGAGCAGTTCTTC. It translates to CASNAGLAGLEQFF.

Concerning this clone: One end of the junction is discordant with germline, which a read error may explain. The J gene is TRBJ1-2, the V gene TRBV12-5; D remains unclear. Germline assignment: CDR1 LGHNT and CDR2 FRNRAP. This CDR3 contains 13 residues. CDR3 region: CASGLGEYYGYTF. The CDR3 nucleotides are TGTGCTAGTGGGTTGGGAGAATACTATGGCTACACCTTC.

The gene calls are TRBV10-2 and TRBJ2-3, with TRBD2 matching over 9 bases. The J segment lost 1 base and the V segment lost 7 bases, leaving 6 bases of the junction unmatched. This CDR3 is built from 15 residues. Germline assignment: CDR1 WSHSY and CDR2 SAAADI. The CDR3 here is CASTRLAERTDTQYF. The CDR3 bases are TGCGCCAGCACCAGACTAGCGGAGCGCACAGATACGCAGTATTTT.

The chain recombines TRBV5-1 with TRBJ2-7; 9 bases match TRBD2. V lost 3 bases and J lost 5; bases outside the gene matches: 3. Germline V CDR1 and CDR2: SGHRS, YFSETQ. This CDR3 contains 13 residues. The CDR3 loop is CASSSTSGDEQYF. The CDR3 bases are TGCGCCAGCAGCTCGACTAGCGGCGACGAGCAGTACTTC.

This clone was recorded a few times. CDR3 sequence (DNA): TGTGCCAGCAGTGAACAGGGGGGTGAGCAGTTCTTC. It is translated as CASSEQGGEQFF. The chain links TRBV28 to TRBJ2-1; TRBD1 agrees at 8 bases. The CDR3 is 12 residues long. V lost 5 bases, J lost 9 bases, and 3 bases stayed unmatched. Germline CDR1 and CDR2: MDHEN and SYDVKM.

The gene calls are TRBV10-1 and TRBJ2-1; 8 bases are a match to TRBD2. J was trimmed by 4 bases and V by 4 bases; bases with no gene match: 3. The germline V gene has CDR1 WNHNN and CDR2 SYGVQD (reference sequence). CDR3 length: 14 residues. CDR3 DNA sequence: TGCGCCAGCAGTGCGGCGGGGGGATACAATGAGCAGTTCTTC. Its translation is CASSAAGGYNEQFF.

This clone was detected only a few times. The chain employs TRBV6-1 and TRBJ1-2, with no clear D. The V gene lost 3 bases and the J gene lost 2 bases, with 10 bases spanning the gap. Germline V lookup: CDR1 MNHNS, CDR2 SASEGT. The CDR3 runs to 14 residues. The CDR3 region is CASSEGSPNYGYTF. For the CDR3, the DNA is TGTGCCAGCAGTGAGGGCAGCCCCAACTATGGCTACACCTTC.